Listed below are T cell receptor beta chains from one sample, sequenced in a study of T cell responses to AZD1222 COVID-19 vaccine. Clones were sequenced by immunoSEQ multiplex PCR, and TCRdb holds only the in-frame ones, with some missing. The sample contains some 94,000 clones, about 92% of which appear only once. This specimen consisted of peripheral blood, obtained on day 0 of AZD1222 vaccination. The receptors were gathered from an adult in good health. Each CDR3 is given with its conserved first and last residue. D genes are given only for firm matches. The size entry is marked missing in some rows and otherwise reads once, few, many or a size class.

J gene: TRBJ2-1
D gene: .
clone size: .
V gene: TRBV18
CDR3 DNA: TGTGCCAGCTCACCAGGGGATAGCTTCAATGAGCAGTTCTTC
CDR3 protein: CASSPGDSFNEQFF

J gene: TRBJ2-7
D gene: TRBD2
clone size: .
V gene: TRBV3-1/TRBV3-2
CDR3 DNA: TGTGCCAGCAGTCTAGCGGGAGGGTCCTCCTACGAGCAGTACTTC
CDR3 protein: CASSLAGGSSYEQYF

J gene: TRBJ1-2
D gene: .
clone size: .
V gene: TRBV12-5
CDR3 DNA: TGTGCTAGTGGTTTGAGGGCCCTGGGTGGGGCCCGCCGGGGTGGCTACACCTTC
CDR3 protein: CASGLRALGGARRGGYTF

J gene: TRBJ1-1
D gene: .
clone size: .
V gene: TRBV19
CDR3 DNA: TGTGCCAGTAGTATAGGCGCCACTGAAGCTTTCTTT
CDR3 protein: CASSIGATEAFF

J gene: TRBJ2-3
D gene: TRBD1
clone size: .
V gene: TRBV5-1
CDR3 DNA: TGCGCCAGCAGCTCGGTGACGGGACAGGGGGCAAATACGCAGTATTTT
CDR3 protein: CASSSVTGQGANTQYF

J gene: TRBJ1-5
D gene: .
clone size: once
V gene: TRBV7-8
CDR3 DNA: TGTGCCAGCAGCTTAGCGAGGAGGGGTGACCAGCCCCAGCATTTT
CDR3 protein: CASSLARRGDQPQHF

J gene: TRBJ2-7
D gene: .
clone size: .
V gene: TRBV6-1
CDR3 DNA: TGTGCCAGCAGTGACAGGGGAATGAGCGAGCAGTACTTC
CDR3 protein: CASSDRGMSEQYF

J gene: TRBJ1-1
D gene: .
clone size: .
V gene: TRBV30
CDR3 DNA: TGTGCCTGGATGGACCTCTCGTTAGGGAGATCTCCAAAGAACACTGAAGCTTTCTTT
CDR3 protein: CAWMDLSLGRSPKNTEAFF

J gene: TRBJ1-6
D gene: TRBD1
clone size: .
V gene: TRBV27
CDR3 DNA: TGTGCCAGCAGTTTAAGGCCAGGGGGAGATTCACCCCTCCACTTT
CDR3 protein: CASSLRPGGDSPLHF

J gene: TRBJ2-7
D gene: .
clone size: .
V gene: TRBV7-9
CDR3 DNA: TGTGCCAGCAGCCGGGACGGCACCTACGAGCAGTACTTC
CDR3 protein: CASSRDGTYEQYF

J gene: TRBJ2-6
D gene: .
clone size: .
V gene: TRBV7-6
CDR3 DNA: TGTGCCAGCAGCTTACGAGGGGCTCGGGCTGGGGCCAACGTCCTGACTTTC
CDR3 protein: CASSLRGARAGANVLTF

J gene: TRBJ2-1
D gene: .
clone size: .
V gene: TRBV9
CDR3 DNA: TGTGCCAGCAGCGCTGGCAGAGCGGGCCTTTACAATGAGCAGTTCTTC
CDR3 protein: CASSAGRAGLYNEQFF

J gene: TRBJ1-5
D gene: .
clone size: .
V gene: TRBV6-1
CDR3 DNA: TGTGCCAGCAGTGACCCGGGACAATATCAGCCCCAGCATTTT
CDR3 protein: CASSDPGQYQPQHF

J gene: TRBJ1-3
D gene: .
clone size: .
V gene: TRBV7-8
CDR3 DNA: TGTGCCAGCAGCTTAAGGGGTCTCTCTGGAAACACCATATATTTT
CDR3 protein: CASSLRGLSGNTIYF

J gene: TRBJ2-7
D gene: TRBD1
clone size: .
V gene: TRBV30
CDR3 DNA: TGTGCCTGGGGACAGGTCTACGAGCAGTACTTC
CDR3 protein: CAWGQVYEQYF

J gene: TRBJ2-6
D gene: TRBD2
clone size: .
V gene: TRBV7-9
CDR3 DNA: TGTGCCAGCAGCTTATCTGGCGGGGGGGCCGCTGGGGCCAACGTCCTGACTTTC
CDR3 protein: CASSLSGGGAAGANVLTF

J gene: TRBJ2-5
D gene: TRBD2
clone size: .
V gene: TRBV7-2
CDR3 DNA: TGTGCCAGCAGCTTACGACTAGCGGGACCACAAGAGACCCAGTACTTC
CDR3 protein: CASSLRLAGPQETQYF

J gene: TRBJ2-2
D gene: .
clone size: .
V gene: TRBV11-3
CDR3 DNA: TGTGCCAGCAGCTTAGGCAGAAGCAACACCGGGGAGCTGTTTTTT
CDR3 protein: CASSLGRSNTGELFF

J gene: TRBJ1-2
D gene: TRBD1
clone size: .
V gene: TRBV10-2
CDR3 DNA: TGCGCCAGCAGTGAGTCAAGGGGGCCTACCCGATATGGCTACACCTTC
CDR3 protein: CASSESRGPTRYGYTF

J gene: TRBJ2-3
D gene: .
clone size: .
V gene: TRBV7-8
CDR3 DNA: TGTGCCAGCAGCGGTACCTTAGACGGATTGCGGGGGCTAACAGATACGCAGTATTTT
CDR3 protein: CASSGTLDGLRGLTDTQYF

J gene: TRBJ1-5
D gene: .
clone size: .
V gene: TRBV24-1
CDR3 DNA: TGTGCCACCAGTGGTCAAGGGACGGGGAATCAGCCCCAGCATTTT
CDR3 protein: CATSGQGTGNQPQHF

J gene: TRBJ1-5
D gene: .
clone size: .
V gene: TRBV20-1
CDR3 DNA: TGCAGTGCTAGTAACAGAAAGGGAACGAGTCAGCCCCAGCATTTT
CDR3 protein: CSASNRKGTSQPQHF

J gene: TRBJ1-1
D gene: .
clone size: .
V gene: TRBV5-1
CDR3 DNA: TGCGCCAGCAGTTCCTCTGCCGGGGGCGCCGGGAACACTGAAGCTTTCTTT
CDR3 protein: CASSSSAGGAGNTEAFF

J gene: TRBJ2-7
D gene: .
clone size: once
V gene: TRBV6-5
CDR3 DNA: TGTGCCAGCAGAGACATATCATACGAGCAGTACTTC
CDR3 protein: CASRDISYEQYF

J gene: TRBJ2-7
D gene: TRBD1
clone size: .
V gene: TRBV6-5
CDR3 DNA: TGTGCCAGCACACAACAGGGGGGTCCCTACGAGCAGTACTTC
CDR3 protein: CASTQQGGPYEQYF

J gene: TRBJ1-2
D gene: .
clone size: .
V gene: TRBV25-1
CDR3 DNA: TGTGCCAGCAGTGAAGGTCCGGAATGGGGCTACACCTTC
CDR3 protein: CASSEGPEWGYTF

J gene: TRBJ2-7
D gene: .
clone size: once
V gene: TRBV19
CDR3 DNA: TGTGCCAGTAGTATTAACAGGGCCTACGAGCAGTACTTC
CDR3 protein: CASSINRAYEQYF

J gene: TRBJ2-7
D gene: .
clone size: .
V gene: TRBV11-2
CDR3 DNA: TGTGCCAGCAGCCTCCGATGGCAGAGCTCCTACGAGCAGTACTTC
CDR3 protein: CASSLRWQSSYEQYF

J gene: TRBJ2-2
D gene: .
clone size: .
V gene: TRBV7-8
CDR3 DNA: TGTGCCAGCAGCTCCCCGAGACTAGTAGGGGCCGGGGAGCTGTTTTTT
CDR3 protein: CASSSPRLVGAGELFF

J gene: TRBJ2-7
D gene: TRBD1
clone size: .
V gene: TRBV18
CDR3 DNA: TGTGCCAGCTCACTAAACCACGGACAGGGCTACGAGCAGTACTTC
CDR3 protein: CASSLNHGQGYEQYF

J gene: TRBJ2-1
D gene: .
clone size: .
V gene: TRBV5-1
CDR3 DNA: TGCGCCAGCAGCTTGCGTCCCGAACCCTCCTACAATGAGCAGTTCTTC
CDR3 protein: CASSLRPEPSYNEQFF

J gene: TRBJ1-2
D gene: TRBD1
clone size: .
V gene: TRBV19
CDR3 DNA: TGTGCCAGTACCCAAGACAGGGGCTATGGCTACACCTTC
CDR3 protein: CASTQDRGYGYTF

J gene: TRBJ1-5
D gene: .
clone size: .
V gene: TRBV6-5
CDR3 DNA: TGTGCCAGCAAAAAGGGGAATCAGCCCCAGCATTTT
CDR3 protein: CASKKGNQPQHF

J gene: TRBJ1-1
D gene: .
clone size: .
V gene: TRBV30
CDR3 DNA: TGTGCCTGGAGGCTGGGAAACACTGAAGCTTTCTTT
CDR3 protein: CAWRLGNTEAFF

J gene: TRBJ1-2
D gene: .
clone size: .
V gene: TRBV7-9
CDR3 DNA: TGTGCCAGCAGCATAGGACTTGGTGGCTACACCTTC
CDR3 protein: CASSIGLGGYTF

J gene: TRBJ1-4
D gene: .
clone size: .
V gene: TRBV7-2
CDR3 DNA: TGTGCCAGCAGCTTAGCAGGGCAGGGTGGAGAAAAACTGTTTTTT
CDR3 protein: CASSLAGQGGEKLFF

J gene: TRBJ2-1
D gene: .
clone size: .
V gene: TRBV24-1
CDR3 DNA: TGTGCCACCAGTGGAGGGCCTGCCTACAATGAGCAGTTCTTC
CDR3 protein: CATSGGPAYNEQFF

J gene: TRBJ1-1
D gene: TRBD1
clone size: .
V gene: TRBV4-3
CDR3 DNA: TGCGCCAGCAGCCAAGATCCCCAGGGGGTCACTGAAGCTTTCTTT
CDR3 protein: CASSQDPQGVTEAFF

J gene: TRBJ1-4
D gene: TRBD1
clone size: .
V gene: TRBV10-3
CDR3 DNA: TGTGCCACCCTTGGGGACAGTAATGAAAAACTGTTTTTT
CDR3 protein: CATLGDSNEKLFF

J gene: TRBJ1-1
D gene: .
clone size: once
V gene: TRBV30
CDR3 DNA: TGTGCCTGGAGTCGGGTAGGGGGGAACACTGAAGCTTTCTTT
CDR3 protein: CAWSRVGGNTEAFF

J gene: TRBJ1-5
D gene: TRBD1
clone size: once
V gene: TRBV19
CDR3 DNA: TGTGCCAGTAGCCCGGGACAGGGTTGGGGCAATCAGCCCCAGCATTTT
CDR3 protein: CASSPGQGWGNQPQHF